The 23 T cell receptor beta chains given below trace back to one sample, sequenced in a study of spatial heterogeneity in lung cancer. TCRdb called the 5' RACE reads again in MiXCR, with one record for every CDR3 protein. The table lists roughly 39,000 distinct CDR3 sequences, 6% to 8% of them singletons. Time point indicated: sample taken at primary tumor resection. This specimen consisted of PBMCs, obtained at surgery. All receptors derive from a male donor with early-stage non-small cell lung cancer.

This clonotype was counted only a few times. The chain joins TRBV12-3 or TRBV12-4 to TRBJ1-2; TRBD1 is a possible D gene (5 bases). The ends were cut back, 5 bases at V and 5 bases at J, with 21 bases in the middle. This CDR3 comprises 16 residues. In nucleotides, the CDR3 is TGTGCCAGCAGTCCGCAAAACGGCAGGGAGAGGTATGGCTACACCTTC. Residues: CASSPQNGRERYGYTF.

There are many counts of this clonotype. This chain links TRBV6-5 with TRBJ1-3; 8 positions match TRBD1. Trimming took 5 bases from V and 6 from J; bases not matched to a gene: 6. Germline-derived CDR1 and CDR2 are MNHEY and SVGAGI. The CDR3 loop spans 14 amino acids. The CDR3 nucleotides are TGTGCCAGCAGTGCCGACAGGGGACAAAACACCATATATTTT. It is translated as CASSADRGQNTIYF.

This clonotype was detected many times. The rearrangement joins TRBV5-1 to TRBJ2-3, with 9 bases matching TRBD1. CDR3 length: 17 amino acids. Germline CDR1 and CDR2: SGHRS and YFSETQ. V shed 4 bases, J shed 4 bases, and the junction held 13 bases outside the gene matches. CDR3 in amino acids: CASSRGQGRTRSDTQYF. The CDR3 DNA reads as TGCGCCAGCAGCCGAGGACAGGGGAGGACTAGGTCAGATACGCAGTATTTT.

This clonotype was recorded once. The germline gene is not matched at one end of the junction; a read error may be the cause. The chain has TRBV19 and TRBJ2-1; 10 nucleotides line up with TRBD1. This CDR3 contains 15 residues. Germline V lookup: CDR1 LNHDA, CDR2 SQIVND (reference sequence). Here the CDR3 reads CASSTYGTGANEQFF. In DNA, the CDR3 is TGTGCTAGTAGTACGTATGGGACAGGGGCCAATGAGCAGTTCTTC.

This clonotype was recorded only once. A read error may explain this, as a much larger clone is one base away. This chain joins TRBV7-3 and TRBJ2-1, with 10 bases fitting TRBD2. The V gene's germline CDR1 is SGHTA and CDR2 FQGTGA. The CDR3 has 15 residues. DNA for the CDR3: TGTGCCAGCAGCCCCCTAGCGGGAGACTACGATGAGCAGTTCTTC. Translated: CASSPLAGDYDEQFF. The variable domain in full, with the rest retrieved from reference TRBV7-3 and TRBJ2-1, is GAGVSQTPSNKVTEKGKYVELRCDPISGHTALYWYRQSLGQGPEFLIYFQGTGAADDSGLPNDRFFAVRPEGSVSTLKIQRTERGDSAVYLCASSPLAGDYDEQFFGPGTRLTVL.

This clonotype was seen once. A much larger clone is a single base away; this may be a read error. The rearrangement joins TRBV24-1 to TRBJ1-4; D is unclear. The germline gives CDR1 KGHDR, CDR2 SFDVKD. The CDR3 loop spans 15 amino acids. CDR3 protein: CATRDARAASEKLFF. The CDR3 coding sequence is TGTGCCACCCGTGATGCCCGGGCCGCGAGTGAAAAACTGTTTTTT.

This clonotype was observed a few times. DNA of the CDR3: TGCGCCAGCAGCCCAACACCGGACAGGAACAACCCGTATGGCTACACCTTC. Amino acid sequence: CASSPTPDRNNPYGYTF. This sequence joins TRBV4-3 and TRBJ1-2, with TRBD1 identical over 7 bases. Germline V gene lookup returns CDR1 LGHNA and CDR2 YSLEER. V dropped 4 bases and J dropped 5; count of bases not matched to a gene: 16. There are 17 residues in the CDR3.

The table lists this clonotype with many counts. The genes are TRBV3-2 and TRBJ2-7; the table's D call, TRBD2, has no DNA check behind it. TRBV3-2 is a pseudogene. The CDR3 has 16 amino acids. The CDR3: CASSQGATDFSYEQYV. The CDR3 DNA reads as TGTGCCAGCAGCCAAGGGGCCACCGACTTCTCCTACGAGCAGTACGTC.

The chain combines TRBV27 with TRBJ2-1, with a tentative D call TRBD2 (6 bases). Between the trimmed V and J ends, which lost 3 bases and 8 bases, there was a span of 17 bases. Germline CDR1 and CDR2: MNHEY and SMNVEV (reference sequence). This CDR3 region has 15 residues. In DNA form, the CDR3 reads TGTGCCAGCAGTTTTATTTCGGAGGGATGGGATGAGCAGTTCTTC. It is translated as CASSFISEGWDEQFF.

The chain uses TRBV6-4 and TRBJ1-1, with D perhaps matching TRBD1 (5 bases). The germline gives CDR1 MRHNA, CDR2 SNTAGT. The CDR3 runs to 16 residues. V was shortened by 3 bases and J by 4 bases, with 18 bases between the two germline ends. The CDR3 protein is CASSEGLGVSITEAFF. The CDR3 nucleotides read TGTGCCAGCAGTGAAGGATTGGGGGTGTCGATCACTGAAGCTTTCTTT.

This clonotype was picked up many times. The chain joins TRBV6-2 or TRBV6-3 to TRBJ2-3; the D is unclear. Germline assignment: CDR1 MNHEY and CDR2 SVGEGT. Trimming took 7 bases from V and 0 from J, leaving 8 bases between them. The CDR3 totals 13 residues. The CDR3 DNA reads TGTGCCAGCAAGGGTACCAGCACAGATACGCAGTATTTT. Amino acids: CASKGTSTDTQYF.

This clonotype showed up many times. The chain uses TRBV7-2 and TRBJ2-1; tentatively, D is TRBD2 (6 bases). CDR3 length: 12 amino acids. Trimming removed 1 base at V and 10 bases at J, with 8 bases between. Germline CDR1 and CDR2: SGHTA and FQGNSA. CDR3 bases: TGTGCCAGCAGCTTAGGGCGGGACGAGCAGTTCTTC. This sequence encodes CASSLGRDEQFF.

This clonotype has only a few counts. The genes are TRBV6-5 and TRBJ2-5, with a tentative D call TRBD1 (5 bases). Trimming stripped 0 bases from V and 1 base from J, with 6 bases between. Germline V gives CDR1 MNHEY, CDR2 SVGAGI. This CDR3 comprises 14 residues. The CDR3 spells CASSYSQGQETQYF. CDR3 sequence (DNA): TGTGCCAGCAGTTACTCCCAGGGCCAAGAGACCCAGTACTTC.

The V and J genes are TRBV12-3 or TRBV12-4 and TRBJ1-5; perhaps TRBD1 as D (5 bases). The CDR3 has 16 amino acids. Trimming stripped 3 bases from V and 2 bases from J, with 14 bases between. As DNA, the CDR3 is TGTGCCAGCAGTTTTCTCTCAGGGTTGGGCAATCAGCCCCAGCATTTT. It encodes CASSFLSGLGNQPQHF.

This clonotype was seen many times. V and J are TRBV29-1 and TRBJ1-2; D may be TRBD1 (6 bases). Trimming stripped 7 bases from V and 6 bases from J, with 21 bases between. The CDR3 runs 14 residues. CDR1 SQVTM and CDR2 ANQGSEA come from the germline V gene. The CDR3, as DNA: TGCAGCGGAACAACAGGGAGGGGGTTTAATGGCTACACCTTC. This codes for CSGTTGRGFNGYTF.

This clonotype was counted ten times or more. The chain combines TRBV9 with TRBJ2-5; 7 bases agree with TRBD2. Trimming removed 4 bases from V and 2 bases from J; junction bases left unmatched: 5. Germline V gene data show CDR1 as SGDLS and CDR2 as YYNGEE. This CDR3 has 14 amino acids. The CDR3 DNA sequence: TGTGCCAGCAGCCTAGCGGCCAGTCAAGAGACCCAGTACTTC. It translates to CASSLAASQETQYF.

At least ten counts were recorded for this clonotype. CDR3 bases: TGCAGTGCTGGCCTCCGATGGGGGGCCGGGACTAGCGGGAATGAGCAGTTCTTC. This gives the protein CSAGLRWGAGTSGNEQFF. V is TRBV20-1 and J is TRBJ2-1; 12 bases line up with TRBD2. V gave up 5 bases and J gave up 7 bases; unmatched junction bases: 18. CDR1 DFQATT and CDR2 SNEGSKA come from the germline V gene (reference sequence). There are 18 residues in the CDR3.

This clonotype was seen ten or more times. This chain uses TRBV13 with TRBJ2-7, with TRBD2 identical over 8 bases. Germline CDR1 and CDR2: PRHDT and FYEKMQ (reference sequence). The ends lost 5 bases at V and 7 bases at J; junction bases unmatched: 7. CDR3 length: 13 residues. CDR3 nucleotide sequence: TGTGCCAGCAGCCCAGAGGCGGGAGGAGAGCAGTACGTC. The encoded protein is CASSPEAGGEQYV.

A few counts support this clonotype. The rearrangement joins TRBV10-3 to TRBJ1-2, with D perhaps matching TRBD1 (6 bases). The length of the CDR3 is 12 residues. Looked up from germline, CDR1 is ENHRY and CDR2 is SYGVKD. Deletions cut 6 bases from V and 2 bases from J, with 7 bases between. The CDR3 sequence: CAIRDRNYGYTF. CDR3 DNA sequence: TGTGCCATCAGAGACAGGAACTATGGCTACACCTTC.

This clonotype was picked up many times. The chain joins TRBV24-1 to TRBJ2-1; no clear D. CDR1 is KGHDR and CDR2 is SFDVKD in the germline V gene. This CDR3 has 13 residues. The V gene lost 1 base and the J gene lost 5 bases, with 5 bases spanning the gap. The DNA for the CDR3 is TGTGCCACCAGTGATTTCGAGGACAATGAGCAGTTCTTC. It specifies CATSDFEDNEQFF.

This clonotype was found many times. In DNA, the CDR3 is TGTGCCAGCACGCGAGCCCTCGGGTACAATGAGCAGTTCTTC. Protein product: CASTRALGYNEQFF. The chain carries TRBV14 and TRBJ2-1, with D uncertain. The CDR3 sequence is 14 residues long. Trimming took off 7 bases at V and 4 bases at J, with 14 bases between the two ends. Germline V gene data show CDR1 as SGHDN and CDR2 as FVKESK.

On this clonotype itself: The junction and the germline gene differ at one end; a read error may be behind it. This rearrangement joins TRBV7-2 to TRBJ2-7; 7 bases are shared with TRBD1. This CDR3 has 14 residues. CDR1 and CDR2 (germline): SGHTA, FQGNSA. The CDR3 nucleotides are TGTGCCAGCAGGGGACAGACCAGCTCCTACAAGCAGTACTTC. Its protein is CASRGQTSSYKQYF.

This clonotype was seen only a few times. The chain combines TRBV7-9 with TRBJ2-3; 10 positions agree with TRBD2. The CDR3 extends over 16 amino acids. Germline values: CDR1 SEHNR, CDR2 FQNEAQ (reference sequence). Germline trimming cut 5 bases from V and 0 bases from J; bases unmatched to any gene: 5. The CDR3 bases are TGTGCCAGCAGCACGCTAGCGGGGGCTAGCACAGATACGCAGTATTTT. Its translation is CASSTLAGASTDTQYF.